Many counts were recorded for the clone carrying this TCR beta chain. These data belong to a study of blood T cells in healthy people across ages. A second PCR, run for about 6 to 11 cycles, used a sample-barcoded 5' primer plus a J-beta primer mix. One entry per CDR3 protein results from TCRdb running MiXCR on the 5' RACE reads. The sample lists 600,000 or so distinct CDR3 sequences; about 45% were seen once. Donation came from healthy Caucasian individuals in Russia who were aged 6 to 90. Sequenced: blood. The source is a man older than 75 in good health.

As DNA, the CDR3 is TGTGCCAGCCAACTAGCGGGGGGGTACAATGAGCAGTTCTTC. This encodes CASQLAGGYNEQFF. The chain uses TRBV7-2 and TRBJ2-1; TRBD2 matches at 13 bases. The CDR3 length is 14 residues. Germline CDR1 reads SGHTA; CDR2 reads FQGNSA. Trimming removed 8 bases from V and 4 bases from J; junction bases left unmatched: 2.